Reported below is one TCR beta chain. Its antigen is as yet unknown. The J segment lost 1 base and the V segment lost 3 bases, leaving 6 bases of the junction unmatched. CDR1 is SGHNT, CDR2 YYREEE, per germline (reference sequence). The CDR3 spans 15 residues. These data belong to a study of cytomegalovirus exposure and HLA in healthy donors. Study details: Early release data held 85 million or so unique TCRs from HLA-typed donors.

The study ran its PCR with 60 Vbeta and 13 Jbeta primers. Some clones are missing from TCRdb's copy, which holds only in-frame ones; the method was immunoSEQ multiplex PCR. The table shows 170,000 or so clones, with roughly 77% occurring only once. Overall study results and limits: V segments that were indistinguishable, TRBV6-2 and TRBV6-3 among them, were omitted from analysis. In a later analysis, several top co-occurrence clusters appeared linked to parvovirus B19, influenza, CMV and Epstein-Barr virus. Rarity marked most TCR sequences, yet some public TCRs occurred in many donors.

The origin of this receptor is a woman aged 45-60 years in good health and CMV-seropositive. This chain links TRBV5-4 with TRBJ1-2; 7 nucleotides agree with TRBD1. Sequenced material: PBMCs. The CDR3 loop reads CASSSRTGFNYGYTF. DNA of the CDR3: TGTGCCAGCAGCTCAAGGACAGGATTTAACTATGGCTACACCTTC.